This record concerns one T cell receptor beta chain sequence. Its target is not known. The sample originates from a study of vaccination and CD4 T cells after COVID-19. Background on the study: Cells received overlapping spike peptides from SARS-CoV-2, HCoV-NL63, HCoV-OC43 and HCoV-229E as stimulation. Study-wide results and limits: Median about 86% of reactive clones detected in convalescent patients emerged only post-vaccination. Investigators enrolled relatively few convalescent patients and included no early post-infection timepoints.

The germline CDR1 and CDR2 sequences are SGHTA and FQGTGA. Trimming stripped 5 bases from V and 2 bases from J, with 13 bases between. The CDR3 spans 15 residues. Regarding time point: late sampling 161 to 241 days after vaccination in three convalescent patients. Specified treatment: roughly nine-day PBMC culture with coronavirus spike peptide pools or control peptides (ViraFEST assay). Once cultured roughly 10 days, CD4+ T cells underwent isolation by negative selection. Sequencing of the DNA from cultured CD4+ T cells was carried out with the Oncomine TCR Beta short-read assay. One entry per CDR3 protein results from TCRdb running MiXCR on the PCR reads. The profile shows tens of thousands of distinct CDR3 sequences, over 40% of them singletons.

The clonotype comes from a human donor who had recovered from COVID-19. The chain uses TRBV7-3 and TRBJ2-1, with D unresolved. The sample consisted of CD4+ T cells from blood, cultured in vitro, taken about 7 months after SARS-CoV-2 vaccination. Here the CDR3 reads CASSADLQTYNEQFF. CDR3 DNA: TGTGCCAGCAGCGCCGACCTGCAAACCTACAATGAGCAGTTCTTC.